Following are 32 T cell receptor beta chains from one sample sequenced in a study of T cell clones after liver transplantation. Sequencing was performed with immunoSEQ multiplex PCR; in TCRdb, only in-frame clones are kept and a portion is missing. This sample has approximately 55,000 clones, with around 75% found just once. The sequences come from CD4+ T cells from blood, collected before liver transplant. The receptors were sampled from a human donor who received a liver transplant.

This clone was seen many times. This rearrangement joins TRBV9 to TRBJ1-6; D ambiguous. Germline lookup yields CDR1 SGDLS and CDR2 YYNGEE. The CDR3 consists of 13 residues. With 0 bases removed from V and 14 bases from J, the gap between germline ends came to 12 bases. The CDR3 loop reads CASSVEPGSALHF. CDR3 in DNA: TGTGCCAGCAGCGTAGAACCCGGGAGTGCCCTCCACTTT.

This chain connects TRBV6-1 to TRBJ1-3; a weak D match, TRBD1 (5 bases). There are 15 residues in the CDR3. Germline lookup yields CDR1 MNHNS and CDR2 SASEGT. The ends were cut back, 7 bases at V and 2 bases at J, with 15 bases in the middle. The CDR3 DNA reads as TGTGCCAGCATCCAAAGTGGCAGGGCTGGAAACACCATATATTTT. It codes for CASIQSGRAGNTIYF.

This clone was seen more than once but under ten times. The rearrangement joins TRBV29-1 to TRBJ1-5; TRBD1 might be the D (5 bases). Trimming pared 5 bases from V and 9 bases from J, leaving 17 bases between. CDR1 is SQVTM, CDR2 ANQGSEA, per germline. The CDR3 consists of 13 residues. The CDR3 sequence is CSVSTQGRTPQHF. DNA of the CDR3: TGCAGCGTTTCGACGCAGGGCCGTACGCCCCAGCATTTT.

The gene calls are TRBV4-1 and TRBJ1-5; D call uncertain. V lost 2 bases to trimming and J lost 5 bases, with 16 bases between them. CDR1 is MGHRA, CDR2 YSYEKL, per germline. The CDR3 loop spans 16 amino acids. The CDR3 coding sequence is TGCGCCAGCAGCCAAAGAGGCGGGGAAGGGCATCAGCCCCAGCATTTT. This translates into CASSQRGGEGHQPQHF.

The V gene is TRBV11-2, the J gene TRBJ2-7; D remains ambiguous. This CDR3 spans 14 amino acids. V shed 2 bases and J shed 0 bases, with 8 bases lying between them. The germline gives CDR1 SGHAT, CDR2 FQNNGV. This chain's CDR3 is CASSLNVISYEQYF. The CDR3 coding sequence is TGTGCCAGCAGCTTAAATGTAATCTCCTACGAGCAGTACTTC.

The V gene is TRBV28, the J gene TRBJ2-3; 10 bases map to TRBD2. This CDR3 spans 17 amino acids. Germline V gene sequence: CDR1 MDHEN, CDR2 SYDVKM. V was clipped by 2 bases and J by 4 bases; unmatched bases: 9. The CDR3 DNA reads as TGTGCCAGCAGTTTAATTTCCAGCGGGGGGGACGCAGATACGCAGTATTTT. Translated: CASSLISSGGDADTQYF.

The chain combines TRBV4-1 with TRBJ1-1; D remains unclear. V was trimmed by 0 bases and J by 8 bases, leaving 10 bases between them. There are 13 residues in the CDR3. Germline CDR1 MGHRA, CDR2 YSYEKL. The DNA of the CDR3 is TGCGCCAGCAGCCAAGATGTGCAGAAAGAAGCTTTCTTT. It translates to CASSQDVQKEAFF.

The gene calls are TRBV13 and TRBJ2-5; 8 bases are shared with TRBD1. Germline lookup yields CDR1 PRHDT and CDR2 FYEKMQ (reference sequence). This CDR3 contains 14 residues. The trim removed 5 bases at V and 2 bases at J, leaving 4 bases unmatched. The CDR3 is CASSNRQGQETQYF. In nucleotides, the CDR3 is TGTGCCAGCAGCAACCGACAGGGGCAAGAGACCCAGTACTTC.

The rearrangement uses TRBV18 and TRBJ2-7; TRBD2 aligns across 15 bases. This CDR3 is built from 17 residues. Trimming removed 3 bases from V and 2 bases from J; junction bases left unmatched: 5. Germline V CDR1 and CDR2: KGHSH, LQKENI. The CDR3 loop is CASSPRTSGGAPYEQYF. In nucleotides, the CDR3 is TGTGCCAGCTCACCTCGGACTAGCGGGGGGGCCCCCTACGAGCAGTACTTC.

The CDR3: CASSMLQGDTGELFF. CDR3 DNA sequence: TGTGCCAGCAGCATGTTACAGGGGGACACCGGGGAGCTGTTTTTT. V usage is TRBV7-9 and J usage is TRBJ2-2; 8 bases map to TRBD1. Germline V gene data show CDR1 as SEHNR and CDR2 as FQNEAQ (reference sequence). This CDR3 region has 15 residues. Trimming at V came to 5 bases and at J to 3 bases, leaving 5 bases not matched to a gene.

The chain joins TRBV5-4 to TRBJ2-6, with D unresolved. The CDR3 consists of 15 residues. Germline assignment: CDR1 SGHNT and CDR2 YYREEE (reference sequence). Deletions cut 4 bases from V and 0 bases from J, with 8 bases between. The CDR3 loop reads CASSLVGSGANVLTF. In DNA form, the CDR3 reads TGTGCCAGCAGCCTAGTGGGCTCTGGGGCCAACGTCCTGACTTTC.

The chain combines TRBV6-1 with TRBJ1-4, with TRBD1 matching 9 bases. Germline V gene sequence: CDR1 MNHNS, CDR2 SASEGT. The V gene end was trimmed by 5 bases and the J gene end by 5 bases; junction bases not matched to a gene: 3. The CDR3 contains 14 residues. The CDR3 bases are TGTGCCAGCAGTTCCGGGACAGGGAATGAAAAACTGTTTTTT. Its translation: CASSSGTGNEKLFF.

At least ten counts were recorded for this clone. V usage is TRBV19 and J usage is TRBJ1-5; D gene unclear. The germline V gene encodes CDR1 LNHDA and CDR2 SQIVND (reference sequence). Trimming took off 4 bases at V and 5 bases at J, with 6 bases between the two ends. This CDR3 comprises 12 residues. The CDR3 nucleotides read TGTGCCAGTAGTAACTTCCATCAGCCCCAGCATTTT. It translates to CASSNFHQPQHF.

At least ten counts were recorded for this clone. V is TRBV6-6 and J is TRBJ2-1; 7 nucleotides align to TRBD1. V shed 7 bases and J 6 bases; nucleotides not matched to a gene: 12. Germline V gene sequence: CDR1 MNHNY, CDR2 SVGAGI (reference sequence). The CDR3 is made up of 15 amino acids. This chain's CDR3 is CASTLQGTWRNEQFF. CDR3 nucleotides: TGTGCCAGCACCTTACAGGGGACCTGGCGCAATGAGCAGTTCTTC.

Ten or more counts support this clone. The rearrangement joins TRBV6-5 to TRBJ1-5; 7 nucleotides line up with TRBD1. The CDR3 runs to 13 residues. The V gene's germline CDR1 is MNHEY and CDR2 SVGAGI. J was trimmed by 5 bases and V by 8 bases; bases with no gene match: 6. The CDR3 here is CASRGQQDQPQHF. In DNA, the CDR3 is TGTGCCAGCCGGGGACAGCAGGATCAGCCCCAGCATTTT.

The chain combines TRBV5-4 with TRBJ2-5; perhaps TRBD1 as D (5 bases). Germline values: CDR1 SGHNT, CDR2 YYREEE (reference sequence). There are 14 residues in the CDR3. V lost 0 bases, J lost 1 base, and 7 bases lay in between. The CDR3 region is CASSLGQIQETQYF. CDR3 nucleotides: TGTGCCAGCAGCTTGGGACAGATCCAAGAGACCCAGTACTTC.

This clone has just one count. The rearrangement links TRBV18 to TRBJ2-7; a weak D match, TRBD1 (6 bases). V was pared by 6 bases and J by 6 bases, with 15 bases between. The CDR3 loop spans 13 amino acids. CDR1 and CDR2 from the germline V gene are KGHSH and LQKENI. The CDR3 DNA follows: TGTGCCAGCTCCTACCAGGGGCAGGGCGAGCAGTACTTC. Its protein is CASSYQGQGEQYF.

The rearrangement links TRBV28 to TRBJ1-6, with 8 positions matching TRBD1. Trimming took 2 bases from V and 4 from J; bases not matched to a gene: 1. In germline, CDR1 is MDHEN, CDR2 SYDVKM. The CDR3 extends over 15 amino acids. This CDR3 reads CASSLDRGYNSPLHF. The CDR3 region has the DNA TGTGCCAGCAGTTTAGACAGGGGATATAATTCACCCCTCCACTTT.

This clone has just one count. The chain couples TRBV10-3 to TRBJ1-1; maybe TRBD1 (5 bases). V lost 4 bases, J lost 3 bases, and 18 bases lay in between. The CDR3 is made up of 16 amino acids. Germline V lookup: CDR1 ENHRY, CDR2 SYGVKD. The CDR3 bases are TGTGCCATCAGTGGCGGGCCTCGGGGGATGGACACTGAAGCTTTCTTT. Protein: CAISGGPRGMDTEAFF.

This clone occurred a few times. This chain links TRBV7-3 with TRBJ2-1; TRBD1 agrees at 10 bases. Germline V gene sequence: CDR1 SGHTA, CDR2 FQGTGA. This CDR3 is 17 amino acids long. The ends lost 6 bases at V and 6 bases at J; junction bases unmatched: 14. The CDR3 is CASSLGQGVLSGNEQFF. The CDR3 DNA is TGTGCCAGCAGTCTTGGACAGGGGGTGCTTTCGGGCAATGAGCAGTTCTTC.

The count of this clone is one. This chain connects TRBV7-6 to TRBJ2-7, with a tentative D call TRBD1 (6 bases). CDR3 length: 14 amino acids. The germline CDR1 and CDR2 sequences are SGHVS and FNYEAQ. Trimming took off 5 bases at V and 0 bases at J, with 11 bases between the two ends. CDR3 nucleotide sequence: TGTGCCAGCAGCAGAACGGACAGCTCCTACGAGCAGTACTTC. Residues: CASSRTDSSYEQYF.

CDR3 sequence: CASARQFDEQYF. The CDR3 DNA reads as TGTGCCAGCGCTCGACAGTTCGACGAGCAGTACTTC. The chain uses TRBV28 and TRBJ2-7; D perhaps matches TRBD1 (5 bases). The CDR3 is 12 amino acids. V lost 8 bases to trimming and J lost 5 bases, with 13 bases between them. Germline lookup yields CDR1 MDHEN and CDR2 SYDVKM.

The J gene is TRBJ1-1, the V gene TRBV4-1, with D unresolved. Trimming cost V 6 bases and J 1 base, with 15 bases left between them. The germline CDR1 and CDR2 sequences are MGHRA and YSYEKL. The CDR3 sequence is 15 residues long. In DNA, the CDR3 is TGCGCCAGCAGTCCCAAAATTACGGGGAACACTGAAGCTTTCTTT. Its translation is CASSPKITGNTEAFF.

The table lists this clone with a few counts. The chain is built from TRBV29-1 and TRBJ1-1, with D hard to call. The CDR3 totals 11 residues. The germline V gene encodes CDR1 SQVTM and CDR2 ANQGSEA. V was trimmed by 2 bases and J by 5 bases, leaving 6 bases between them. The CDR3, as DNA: TGCAGCGTTGAATTCGGGACTGAAGCTTTCTTT. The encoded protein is CSVEFGTEAFF.

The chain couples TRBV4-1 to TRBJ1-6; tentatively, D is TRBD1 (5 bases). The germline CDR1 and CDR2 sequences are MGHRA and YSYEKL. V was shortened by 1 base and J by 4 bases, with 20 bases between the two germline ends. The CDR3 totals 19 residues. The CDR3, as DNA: TGCGCCAGCAGCCAAGGGACCCACGGGGGGTCTAATTATAATTCACCCCTCCACTTT. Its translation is CASSQGTHGGSNYNSPLHF.

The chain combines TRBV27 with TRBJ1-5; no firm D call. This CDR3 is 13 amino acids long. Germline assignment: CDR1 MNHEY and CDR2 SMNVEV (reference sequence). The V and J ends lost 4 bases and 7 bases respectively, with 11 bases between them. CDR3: CASSSSPGQPQHF. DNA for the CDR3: TGTGCCAGCAGTTCCTCTCCGGGACAGCCCCAGCATTTT.

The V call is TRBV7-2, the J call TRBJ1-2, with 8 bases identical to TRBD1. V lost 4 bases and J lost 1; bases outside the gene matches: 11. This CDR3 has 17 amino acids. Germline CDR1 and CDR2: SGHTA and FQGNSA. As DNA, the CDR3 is TGTGCCAGCAGCTCGCCCGGGACAGGAGGTAGTAACTATGGCTACACCTTC. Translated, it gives CASSSPGTGGSNYGYTF.

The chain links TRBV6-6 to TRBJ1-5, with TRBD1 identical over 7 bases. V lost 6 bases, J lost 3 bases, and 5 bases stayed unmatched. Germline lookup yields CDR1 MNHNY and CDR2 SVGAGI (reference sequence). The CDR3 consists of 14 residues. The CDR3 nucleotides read TGTGCCAGCAGCCGGGACAGACACAATCAGCCCCAGCATTTT. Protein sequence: CASSRDRHNQPQHF.

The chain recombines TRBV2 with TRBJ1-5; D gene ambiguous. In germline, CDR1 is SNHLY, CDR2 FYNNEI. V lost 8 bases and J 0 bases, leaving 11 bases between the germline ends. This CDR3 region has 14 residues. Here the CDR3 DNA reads TGTGCCAGCCTCGGAGTGGGTAGCAATCAGCCCCAGCATTTT. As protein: CASLGVGSNQPQHF.

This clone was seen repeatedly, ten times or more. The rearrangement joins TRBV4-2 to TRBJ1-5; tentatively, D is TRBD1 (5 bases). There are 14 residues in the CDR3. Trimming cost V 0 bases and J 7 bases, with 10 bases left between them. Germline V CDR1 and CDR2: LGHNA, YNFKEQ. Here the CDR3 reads CASSQDNQGQPQHF. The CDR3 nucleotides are TGTGCCAGCAGCCAAGATAATCAGGGACAGCCCCAGCATTTT.

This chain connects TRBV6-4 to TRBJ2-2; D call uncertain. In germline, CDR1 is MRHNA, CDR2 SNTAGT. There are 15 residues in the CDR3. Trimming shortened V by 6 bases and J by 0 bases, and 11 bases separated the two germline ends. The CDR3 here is CASRAPGPNTGELFF. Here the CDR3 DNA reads TGTGCCAGCAGGGCCCCGGGTCCGAACACCGGGGAGCTGTTTTTT.

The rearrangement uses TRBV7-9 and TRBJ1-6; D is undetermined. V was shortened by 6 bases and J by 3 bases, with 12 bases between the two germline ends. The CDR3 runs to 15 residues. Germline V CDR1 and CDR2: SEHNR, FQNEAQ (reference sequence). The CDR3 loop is CASSSSLLYNSPLHF. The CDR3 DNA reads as TGTGCCAGCAGTTCTTCTCTACTCTATAATTCACCCCTCCACTTT.